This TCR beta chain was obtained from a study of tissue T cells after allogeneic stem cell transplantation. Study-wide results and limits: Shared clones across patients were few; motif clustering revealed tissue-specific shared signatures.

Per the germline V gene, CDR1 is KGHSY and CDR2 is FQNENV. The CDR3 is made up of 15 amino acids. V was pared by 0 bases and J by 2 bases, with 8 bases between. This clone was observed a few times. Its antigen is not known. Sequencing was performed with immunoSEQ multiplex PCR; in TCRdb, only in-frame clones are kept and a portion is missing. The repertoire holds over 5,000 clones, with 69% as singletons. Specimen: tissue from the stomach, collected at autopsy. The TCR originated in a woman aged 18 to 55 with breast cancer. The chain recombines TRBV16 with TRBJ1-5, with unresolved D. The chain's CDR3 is CASSQSGDRNQPQHF. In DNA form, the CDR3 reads TGTGCCAGCAGCCAATCGGGCGACCGCAATCAGCCCCAGCATTTT.